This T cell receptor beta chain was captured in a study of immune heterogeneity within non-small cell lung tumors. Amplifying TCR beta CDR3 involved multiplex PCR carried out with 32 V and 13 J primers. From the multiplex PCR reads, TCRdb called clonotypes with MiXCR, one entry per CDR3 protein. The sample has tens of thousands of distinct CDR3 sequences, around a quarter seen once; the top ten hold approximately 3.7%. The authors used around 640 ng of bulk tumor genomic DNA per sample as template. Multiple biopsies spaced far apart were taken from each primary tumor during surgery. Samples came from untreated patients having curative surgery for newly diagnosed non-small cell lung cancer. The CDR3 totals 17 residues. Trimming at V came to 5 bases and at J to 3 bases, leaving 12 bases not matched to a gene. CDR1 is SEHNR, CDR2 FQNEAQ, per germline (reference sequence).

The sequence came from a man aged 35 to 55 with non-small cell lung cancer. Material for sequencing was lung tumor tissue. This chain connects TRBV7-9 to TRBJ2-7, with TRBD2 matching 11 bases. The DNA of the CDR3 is TGTGCCAGCAGCAATACTCGACTAGCGGGACTACACTACGAGCAGTACTTC. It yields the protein CASSNTRLAGLHYEQYF.